Each of the 17 T cell receptor beta chains below was sequenced from the same sample in a study of PD-1 blockade in mismatch repair-deficient tumors. Assay: immunoSEQ multiplex PCR; the TCRdb copy retains only in-frame clones and omits some. This sample carries some 66,000 clones, about 87% of them seen once, and the ten largest clones take about 15%. The sample here was peripheral blood, taken 52 weeks after starting pembrolizumab. The source is an adult with mismatch repair-deficient cancer.

This rearrangement joins TRBV10-3 to TRBJ2-1; 7 nucleotides agree with TRBD1. Germline V gene sequence: CDR1 ENHRY, CDR2 SYGVKD. CDR3 size: 14 residues. V gave up 4 bases and J gave up 4 bases; unmatched junction bases: 4. The CDR3 nucleotides are TGTGCCATCAGTGGGCAGGGGGATTACAATGAGCAGTTCTTC. This sequence encodes CAISGQGDYNEQFF.

The V and J genes are TRBV13 and TRBJ2-1, with D perhaps matching TRBD1 (6 bases). Trimming took 5 bases from V and 7 from J, leaving 9 bases between them. The length of the CDR3 is 12 residues. CDR1 and CDR2 (germline): PRHDT, FYEKMQ (reference sequence). Here the CDR3 reads CASSPQGNEQFF. The CDR3 DNA reads TGTGCCAGCAGCCCGCAGGGGAATGAGCAGTTCTTC. The full variable domain, in which reference TRBV13 and TRBJ2-1 provide the parts outside the CDR3, is AAGVIQSPRHLIKEKRETATLKCYPIPRHDTVYWYQQGPGQDPQFLISFYEKMQSDKGSIPDRFSAQQFSDYHSELNMSSLELGDSALYFCASSPQGNEQFFGPGTRLTVL.

The chain recombines TRBV13 with TRBJ1-1; D ambiguous. The length of the CDR3 is 12 residues. CDR1 and CDR2 (germline): PRHDT, FYEKMQ (reference sequence). Between the trimmed V and J ends, which lost 0 bases and 7 bases, there was a span of 6 bases. CDR3 protein: CASSLGGSEAFF. The CDR3 DNA reads TGTGCCAGCAGCTTAGGAGGGAGTGAAGCTTTCTTT.

The chain combines TRBV11-2 with TRBJ2-1; D is unresolved. The V and J ends lost 3 bases and 2 bases respectively, with 8 bases between them. This CDR3 is 14 amino acids long. Per the germline V gene, CDR1 is SGHAT and CDR2 is FQNNGV. The CDR3 sequence: CASSFAGPYNEQFF. The CDR3 coding sequence is TGTGCCAGCAGCTTCGCAGGACCCTACAATGAGCAGTTCTTC.

V is TRBV30 and J is TRBJ2-7; D possibly matches TRBD1 or TRBD2 (6 bases each). Trimming pared 2 bases from V and 7 bases from J, leaving 15 bases between. This CDR3 is built from 13 residues. From germline, CDR1 is GTSNPN and CDR2 SVGIG (reference sequence). In DNA, the CDR3 is TGTGCCTGGAGTCTCCGAGGGGGAGGAGAGCAGTACTTC. Encoded protein: CAWSLRGGGEQYF.

The genes are TRBV5-1 and TRBJ1-2; 7 nucleotides align to TRBD1. CDR3 length: 16 amino acids. The germline V gene encodes CDR1 SGHRS and CDR2 YFSETQ. V lost 7 bases to trimming and J lost 2 bases; unmatched junction nucleotides: 14. The CDR3 sequence is CASRLVSGTVNYGYTF. Written as DNA, the CDR3 is TGCGCCAGCCGACTTGTCTCCGGGACAGTGAACTATGGCTACACCTTC.

The chain joins TRBV10-1 to TRBJ2-2; tentative D call: TRBD2 (6 bases). The V gene's germline CDR1 is WNHNN and CDR2 SYGVQD (reference sequence). The CDR3 contains 16 residues. Trimming removed 1 base from V and 1 base from J, with 10 bases in between. CDR3 DNA: TGCGCCAGCAGTGAGTTCGGGCGGGAGAACACCGGGGAGCTGTTTTTT. Its translation is CASSEFGRENTGELFF.

The rearrangement uses TRBV28 and TRBJ2-5; D is possibly TRBD1 (6 bases). Germline V gives CDR1 MDHEN, CDR2 SYDVKM. This CDR3 has 12 amino acids. Trimming removed 4 bases at V and 3 bases at J, with 6 bases between. CDR3 coding DNA: TGTGCCAGCAGTTGGACAGAAGAGACCCAGTACTTC. Encoded protein: CASSWTEETQYF.

This sequence joins TRBV18 and TRBJ2-2; TRBD2 is a possible D gene (5 bases). Germline V CDR1 and CDR2: KGHSH, LQKENI. The CDR3 runs to 13 residues. V gave up 4 bases and J gave up 7 bases, with 10 bases separating them. The CDR3 reads CASSQGSVGELFF. CDR3 DNA sequence: TGTGCCAGCTCACAGGGTAGCGTCGGGGAGCTGTTTTTT.

The V gene is TRBV28, the J gene TRBJ1-6, with a tentative D call TRBD1 (6 bases). The CDR3 loop spans 14 amino acids. CDR1 is MDHEN, CDR2 SYDVKM, per germline. V was shortened by 3 bases and J by 7 bases, with 10 bases between the two germline ends. CDR3 residues: CASSLGQENSPLHF. DNA for the CDR3: TGTGCCAGCAGTTTGGGACAAGAGAATTCACCCCTCCACTTT.

The V gene is TRBV5-1, the J gene TRBJ1-3; D is ambiguous. There are 16 residues in the CDR3. Germline loops: CDR1 SGHRS, CDR2 YFSETQ. Deletions cut 0 bases from V and 4 bases from J, with 14 bases between. The DNA of the CDR3 is TGCGCCAGCAGCTTGGAAAAGGGTCTTGGCGGAAACACCATATATTTT. The encoded protein is CASSLEKGLGGNTIYF.

The V gene is TRBV7-9, the J gene TRBJ2-4; a weak D match, TRBD2 (6 bases). Germline lookup yields CDR1 SEHNR and CDR2 FQNEAQ (reference sequence). This CDR3 spans 16 amino acids. V dropped 4 bases and J dropped 0 bases, with 13 bases sitting between them. The CDR3 DNA follows: TGTGCCAGCAGCTCCTCCGGGGGAGTAGCCAAAAACATTCAGTACTTC. Protein sequence: CASSSSGGVAKNIQYF. The full variable domain, in which reference TRBV7-9 and TRBJ2-4 provide the parts outside the CDR3, is DTGVSQNPRHKITKRGQNVTFRCDPISEHNRLYWYRQTLGQGPEFLTYFQNEAQLEKSRLLSDRFSAERPKGSFSTLEIQRTEQGDSAMYLCASSSSGGVAKNIQYFGAGTRLSVL.

This clone was detected only once. The gene calls are TRBV19 and TRBJ2-6; 8 positions agree with TRBD1. The CDR3 sequence is 17 residues long. V lost 2 bases and J lost 1; bases outside the gene matches: 4. Germline assignment: CDR1 LNHDA and CDR2 SQIVND (reference sequence). DNA of the CDR3: TGTGCCAGTAGTATATTACAGGGGGTATCTGGGGCCAACGTCCTGACTTTC. Translated: CASSILQGVSGANVLTF.

The chain combines TRBV5-5 with TRBJ2-7; TRBD1 might be the D (6 bases). The CDR3 is 17 amino acids. The ends were cut back, 3 bases at V and 0 bases at J, with 19 bases in the middle. Germline V gene data show CDR1 as SGHKS and CDR2 as YYEKEE (reference sequence). The CDR3 protein is CASSYISTGRSSYEQYF. CDR3 DNA: TGTGCCAGCAGCTACATTTCGACAGGAAGAAGCTCCTACGAGCAGTACTTC.

This chain joins TRBV27 and TRBJ2-1; possibly TRBD1 or TRBD2 for D (5 bases each). The V gene's germline CDR1 is MNHEY and CDR2 SMNVEV (reference sequence). Trimming removed 6 bases at V and 3 bases at J, with 9 bases between. This CDR3 has 13 residues. CDR3 coding DNA: TGTGCCAGCAGCCATGGGGGCTACAATGAGCAGTTCTTC. It codes for CASSHGGYNEQFF.

The J gene is TRBJ1-2, the V gene TRBV29-1, with D unresolved. V was pared by 3 bases and J by 4 bases, with 15 bases between. The CDR3 contains 14 residues. CDR1 SQVTM and CDR2 ANQGSEA come from the germline V gene. The CDR3 DNA follows: TGCAGCGTTGAGGGAGGGCAGCGCACCTATGGCTACACCTTC. Translated, it gives CSVEGGQRTYGYTF.

The genes are TRBV29-1 and TRBJ2-3; weak D call: TRBD1 (6 bases). This CDR3 is 12 amino acids long. V was pared by 7 bases and J by 4 bases, with 12 bases between. The germline CDR1 and CDR2 sequences are SQVTM and ANQGSEA. In DNA, the CDR3 is TGCAGCGCCGAAACAGGGCCAGATACGCAGTATTTT. Translated, it gives CSAETGPDTQYF.